Sequencing of this TCR beta chain was carried out in a study of patients and donors after allogeneic stem cell transplantation. The CDR3 extends over 13 amino acids. V lost 4 bases to trimming and J lost 0 bases, with 3 bases between them. In germline, CDR1 is LNHNV, CDR2 YYDKDF (reference sequence). This clonotype was observed at least ten times. TCRdb reprocessed the RT-PCR reads via MiXCR and lists one record per CDR3 protein. This table has under 95,000 distinct CDR3 sequences, 5% appearing once. The receptor was isolated from a human donor who was either an allogeneic HSCT recipient or a stem cell or donor lymphocyte infusion donor (not recorded which). It is not recorded whose cells these are; they may come from a transplant donor. The chain joins TRBV15 to TRBJ1-4, with unresolved D. Sequenced: blood, either unsorted or a sorted T cell fraction (not recorded which). The CDR3 DNA reads TGTGCCACCAGCACATCAACTAATGAAAAACTGTTTTTT. Its translation: CATSTSTNEKLFF.